This T cell receptor (beta chain) was found in a study of CD8+CD57+ T cells in acquired aplastic anemia. As for the study in general: The mean DNA yield obtained from sorted CD4+ and CD8+ cells came to around 3 ug.

Genomic DNA provided the template from which TCR beta VDJ and CDR3 profiles were obtained. TCRdb ran MiXCR on the reads and lists one entry per CDR3 protein. The repertoire holds about 81,000 distinct CDR3 sequences, with about half as singletons. The table lists this clonotype with many counts. Its specificity is not known. Broader study findings: Any difference that existed in CD8+ Simpson's diversity between patients and controls was not significant.

Sequencing used sorted CD4+, CD8+, or CD8+CD57+ T cells (not recorded which) from PBMCs. This clonotype originated in a human donor in good health, serving as a control.

CDR3 sequence: CASSADTSTDTQYF. For the CDR3, the DNA is TGTGCCAGCAGTGCCGACACTAGCACAGATACGCAGTATTTT. The chain links TRBV2 to TRBJ2-3; the D is unclear. CDR1 SNHLY and CDR2 FYNNEI come from the germline V gene. The CDR3 is 14 amino acids. The ends were cut back, 4 bases at V and 0 bases at J, with 8 bases in the middle.